These T cell receptor beta chains were read from a single sample in a study of lymphopenia after photon versus proton radiotherapy. Generated by immunoSEQ multiplex PCR, the TCRdb table keeps only in-frame clones and is missing some. Among tens of thousands of clones listed, about nine tenths were seen once. This specimen consisted of peripheral blood, obtained from a patient treated with proton-based radiotherapy. The receptors originated from a woman in her seventies with pancreatic cancer. Some clones in this sample may be carry-over from other donors' samples. Each CDR3 is given with its conserved first and last residue. The order of the fields is D gene, CDR3 length, J gene, clone size, V gene, CDR3 DNA, CDR3 protein. The D gene is left open where the match is weak. Clone size is shown for a subset of rows, as once, few, many or a class of expanded clone.

. | 14 | TRBJ1-1 | . | TRBV10-2 | TGCGCCAGCAGTAGGACATTGACGAACACTGAAGCTTTCTTT | CASSRTLTNTEAFF
. | 15 | TRBJ1-2 | . | TRBV28 | TGTGCCAGCAGTTTGGGAGGGATGATCCTCTATGGCTACACCTTC | CASSLGGMILYGYTF
. | 14 | TRBJ2-3 | . | TRBV9 | TGTGCCAGCAGCAGCGGGCCTAGCACAGATACGCAGTATTTT | CASSSGPSTDTQYF
TRBD1 | 13 | TRBJ1-2 | . | TRBV7-8 | TGTGCCAGCAGCCCGGGACAGAACTATGGCTACACCTTC | CASSPGQNYGYTF
. | 14 | TRBJ1-5 | . | TRBV28 | TGTGCCAGCCTGTTAAGTGGGGGGCGTCAGCCCCAGCATTTT | CASLLSGGRQPQHF
TRBD2 | 14 | TRBJ2-5 | . | TRBV7-8 | TGTGCCAGCAGCTTAGGTCTAGCGGGAGAGACCCAGTACTTC | CASSLGLAGETQYF
. | 15 | TRBJ1-3 | . | TRBV28 | TGTGCCAGCAGTTCTGGGGGAATGTCTGGAAACACCATATATTTT | CASSSGGMSGNTIYF
. | 11 | TRBJ1-1 | . | TRBV2 | TGTGCCAGCGAAGGCAGGGGTGAAGCTTTCTTT | CASEGRGEAFF
TRBD2 | 14 | TRBJ2-1 | once | TRBV5-4 | TGTGCCAGCGGAGTTAGCGGGCTCTACAATGAGCAGTTCTTC | CASGVSGLYNEQFF
. | 12 | TRBJ1-1 | . | TRBV10-3 | TGTGCCATCAGTGAAAGGGACGCTGAAGCTTTCTTT | CAISERDAEAFF
. | 14 | TRBJ1-2 | . | TRBV4-1 | TGCGCCAGCAGCCCGGGGACAACGAACTATGGCTACACCTTC | CASSPGTTNYGYTF
. | 12 | TRBJ1-1 | . | TRBV6-1 | TGTGCCAGCAGTTTAACTAGCGGTGAAGCTTTCTTT | CASSLTSGEAFF
. | 14 | TRBJ2-5 | . | TRBV6-1 | TGTGCCAGCAGTGGGCGGGCCCCTTTGAAGACCCAGTACTTC | CASSGRAPLKTQYF
. | 13 | TRBJ2-1 | . | TRBV6-6 | TGTGCCAGCAACGGACAGCCCTACAATGAGCAGTTCTTC | CASNGQPYNEQFF
TRBD1 | 13 | TRBJ2-7 | . | TRBV2 | TGTGCCAGTATGGGGACAGGGATATCCGAGCAGTACTTC | CASMGTGISEQYF
. | 15 | TRBJ1-1 | few | TRBV7-6 | TGTGCCAGCAGCTTAGATCTAAGGATGAACACTGAAGCTTTCTTT | CASSLDLRMNTEAFF
. | 15 | TRBJ2-7 | . | TRBV4-1 | TGCGCCAGCAGCCAAGACAAGGAGGATACCTACGAGCAGTACTTC | CASSQDKEDTYEQYF
. | 15 | TRBJ1-1 | . | TRBV28 | TGTGCCAGCAGCCAACTGACACCCGGTAGACCTGAAGCTTTCTTT | CASSQLTPGRPEAFF
. | 15 | TRBJ1-5 | . | TRBV15 | TGTGCCACCAGCAGAGGCCGGGATAGCAATCAGCCCCAGCATTTT | CATSRGRDSNQPQHF
TRBD2 | 14 | TRBJ2-7 | . | TRBV19 | TGTGCCAGTAGTAGGAGCGGGAGGGCCCACGAGCAGTACTTC | CASSRSGRAHEQYF
TRBD1 | 17 | TRBJ2-3 | . | TRBV4-3 | TGCGCCAGCAGCCAGAGCGCCGGGACAGGGGGCACAGATACGCAGTATTTT | CASSQSAGTGGTDTQYF
TRBD1 | 13 | TRBJ2-1 | once | TRBV11-2 | TGTGCCAGCAGCTTCGACAGGGGAGATGAGCAGTTCTTC | CASSFDRGDEQFF
TRBD2 | 15 | TRBJ2-3 | few | TRBV5-1 | TGCGCCAGCAACGGGGGACTAGCGGGAGCAGATACGCAGTATTTT | CASNGGLAGADTQYF
TRBD1 | 14 | TRBJ2-5 | . | TRBV7-9 | TGTGCCAGCAGCTTAGACAGGGGCAGGGAGACCCAGTACTTC | CASSLDRGRETQYF
. | 14 | TRBJ1-5 | . | TRBV9 | TGTGCCAGCAGCGTAGGTGGGGGCAATCAGCCCCAGCATTTT | CASSVGGGNQPQHF
. | 13 | TRBJ1-2 | . | TRBV5-1 | TGCGCCAGCAGCTTGGACAATAACTATGGCTACACCTTC | CASSLDNNYGYTF
TRBD1 | 11 | TRBJ2-7 | . | TRBV6-5 | TGTGCCAGCAGTCGACAGGGTAAGAAGTACTTC | CASSRQGKKYF
. | 14 | TRBJ2-3 | . | TRBV7-9 | TGTGCCAGCAGCCGCAGGGTTGACACAGATACGCAGTATTTT | CASSRRVDTDTQYF
TRBD1 | 15 | TRBJ2-5 | . | TRBV7-2 | TGTGCCAGCAGCTTAGCCGGACAGGGATATGAGACCCAGTACTTC | CASSLAGQGYETQYF
TRBD1 | 16 | TRBJ1-3 | . | TRBV7-2 | TGTGCCAGCAGCCAGGGGGGGATGAGTTCGGGAAACACCATATATTTT | CASSQGGMSSGNTIYF
TRBD2 | 17 | TRBJ2-5 | . | TRBV28 | TGTGCCAGCAGTTTTTCCCCTAGCGGGAACCCTCAAGAGACCCAGTACTTC | CASSFSPSGNPQETQYF
TRBD2 | 18 | TRBJ2-3 | . | TRBV9 | TGTGCCAGCAGCGTTGGCCCCCGTTTGCGGGAGAGCACAGATACGCAGTATTTT | CASSVGPRLRESTDTQYF
. | 15 | TRBJ2-7 | . | TRBV9 | TGTGCCAGCAGCGTAGGCCGGCAGGGTAACGACGAGCAGTACTTC | CASSVGRQGNDEQYF
. | 13 | TRBJ1-2 | . | TRBV6-5 | TGTGCCAGCAGGGAAACGATGGGCTATGGCTACACCTTC | CASRETMGYGYTF
. | 13 | TRBJ2-6 | . | TRBV28 | TGTGCCAGCAGTTATGCCGGGGCCAACGTCCTGACTTTC | CASSYAGANVLTF
. | 15 | TRBJ1-5 | . | TRBV19 | TGTGCCAGTAGTATAAAACAGACCAGCAATCAGCCCCAGCATTTT | CASSIKQTSNQPQHF
. | 11 | TRBJ1-1 | . | TRBV28 | TGTGCCTCCAGAGGGGACACTGAAGCTTTCTTT | CASRGDTEAFF
. | 13 | TRBJ2-7 | . | TRBV7-2 | TGTGCCAGCAGCTTAGCAGGGGTCCACGAGCAGTACTTC | CASSLAGVHEQYF